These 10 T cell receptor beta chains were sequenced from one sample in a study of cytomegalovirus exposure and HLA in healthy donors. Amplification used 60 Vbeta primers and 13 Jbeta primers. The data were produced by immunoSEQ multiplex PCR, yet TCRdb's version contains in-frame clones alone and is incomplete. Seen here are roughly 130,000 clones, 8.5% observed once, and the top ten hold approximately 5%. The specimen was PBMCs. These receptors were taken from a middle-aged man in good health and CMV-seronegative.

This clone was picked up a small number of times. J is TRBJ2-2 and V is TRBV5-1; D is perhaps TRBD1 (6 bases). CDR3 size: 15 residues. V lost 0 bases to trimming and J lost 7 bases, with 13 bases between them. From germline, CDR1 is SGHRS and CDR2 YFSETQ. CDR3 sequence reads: CASSLVAGDVGELFF. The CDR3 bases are TGCGCCAGCAGCTTGGTGGCAGGGGATGTCGGGGAGCTGTTTTTT.

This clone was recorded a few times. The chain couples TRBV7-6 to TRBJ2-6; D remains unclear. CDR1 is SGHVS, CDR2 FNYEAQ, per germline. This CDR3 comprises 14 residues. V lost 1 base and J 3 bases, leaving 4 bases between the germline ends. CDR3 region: CASSLVHGANVLTF. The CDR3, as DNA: TGTGCCAGCAGCTTAGTCCATGGGGCCAACGTCCTGACTTTC.

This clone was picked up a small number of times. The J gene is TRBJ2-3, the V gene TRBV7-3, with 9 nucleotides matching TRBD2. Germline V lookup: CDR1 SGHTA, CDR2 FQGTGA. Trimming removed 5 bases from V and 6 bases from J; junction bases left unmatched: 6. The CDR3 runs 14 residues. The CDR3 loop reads CASSPSGGRDTQYF. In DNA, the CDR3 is TGTGCCAGCAGCCCAAGCGGGGGGAGGGATACGCAGTATTTT.

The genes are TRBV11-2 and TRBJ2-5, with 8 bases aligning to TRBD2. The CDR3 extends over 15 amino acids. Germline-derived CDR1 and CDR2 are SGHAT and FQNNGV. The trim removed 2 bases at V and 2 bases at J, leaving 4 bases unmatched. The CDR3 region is CASSLIGTSQETQYF. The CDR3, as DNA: TGTGCCAGCAGCTTAATAGGGACTAGTCAAGAGACCCAGTACTTC.

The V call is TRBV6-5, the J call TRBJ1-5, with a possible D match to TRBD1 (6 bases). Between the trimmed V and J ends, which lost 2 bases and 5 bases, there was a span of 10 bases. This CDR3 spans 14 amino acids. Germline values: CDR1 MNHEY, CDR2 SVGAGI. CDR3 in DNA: TGTGCCAGCAGTTACGGGCAGGGGTATCAGCCCCAGCATTTT. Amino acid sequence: CASSYGQGYQPQHF.

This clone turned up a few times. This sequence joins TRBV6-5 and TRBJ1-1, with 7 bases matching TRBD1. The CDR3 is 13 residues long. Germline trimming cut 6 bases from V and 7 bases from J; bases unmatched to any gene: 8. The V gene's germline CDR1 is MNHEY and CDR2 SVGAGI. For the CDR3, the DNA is TGTGCCAGCAGCCCTTACCGGGACAGTGAAGCTTTCTTT. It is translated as CASSPYRDSEAFF.

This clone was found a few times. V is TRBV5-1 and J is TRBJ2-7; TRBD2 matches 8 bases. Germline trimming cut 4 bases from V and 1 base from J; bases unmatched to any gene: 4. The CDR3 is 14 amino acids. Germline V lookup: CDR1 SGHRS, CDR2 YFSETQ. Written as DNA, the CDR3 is TGCGCCAGCAGCCGCCAGCGGGAGTCCTACGAGCAGTACTTC. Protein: CASSRQRESYEQYF. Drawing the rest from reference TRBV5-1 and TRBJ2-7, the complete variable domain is KAGVTQTPRYLIKTRGQQVTLSCSPISGHRSVSWYQQTPGQGLQFLFEYFSETQRNKGNFPGRFSGRQFSNSRSEMNVSTLELGDSALYLCASSRQRESYEQYFGPGTRLTVT.

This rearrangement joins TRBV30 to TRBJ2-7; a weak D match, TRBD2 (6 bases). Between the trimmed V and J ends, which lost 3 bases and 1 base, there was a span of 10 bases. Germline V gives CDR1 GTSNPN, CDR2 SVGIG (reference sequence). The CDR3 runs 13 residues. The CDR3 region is CAWSPGGSYEQYF. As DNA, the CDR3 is TGTGCCTGGAGCCCCGGGGGATCCTACGAGCAGTACTTC.

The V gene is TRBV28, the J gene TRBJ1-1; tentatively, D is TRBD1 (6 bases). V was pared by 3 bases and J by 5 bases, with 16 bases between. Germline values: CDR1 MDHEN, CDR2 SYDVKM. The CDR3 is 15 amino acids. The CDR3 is CASSFNGGRGTEAFF. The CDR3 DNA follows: TGTGCCAGCAGTTTCAATGGGGGGCGGGGGACTGAAGCTTTCTTT.

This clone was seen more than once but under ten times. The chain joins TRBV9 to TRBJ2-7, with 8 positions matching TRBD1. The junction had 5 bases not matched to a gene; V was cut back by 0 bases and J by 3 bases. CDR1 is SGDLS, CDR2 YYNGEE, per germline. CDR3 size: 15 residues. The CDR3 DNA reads TGTGCCAGCAGCGTAGCAGGGACAGGATTCTACGAGCAGTACTTC. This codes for CASSVAGTGFYEQYF. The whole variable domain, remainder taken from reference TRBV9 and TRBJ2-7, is DSGVTQTPKHLITATGQRVTLRCSPRSGDLSVYWYQQSLDQGLQFLIQYYNGEERAKGNILERFSAQQFPDLHSELNLSSLELGDSALYFCASSVAGTGFYEQYFGPGTRLTVT.